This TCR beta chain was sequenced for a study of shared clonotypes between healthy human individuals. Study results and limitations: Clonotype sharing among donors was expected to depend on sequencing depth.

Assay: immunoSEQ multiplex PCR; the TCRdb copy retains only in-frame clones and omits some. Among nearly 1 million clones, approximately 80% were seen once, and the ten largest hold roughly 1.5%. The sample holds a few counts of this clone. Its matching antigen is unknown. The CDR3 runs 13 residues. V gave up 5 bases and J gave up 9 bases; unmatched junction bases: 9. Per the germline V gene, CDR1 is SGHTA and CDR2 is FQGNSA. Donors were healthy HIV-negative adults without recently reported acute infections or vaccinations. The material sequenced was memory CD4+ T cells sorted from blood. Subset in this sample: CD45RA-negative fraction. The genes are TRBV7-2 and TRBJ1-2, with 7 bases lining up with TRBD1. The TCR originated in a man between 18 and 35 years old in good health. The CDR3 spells CASSARQGGSYTF. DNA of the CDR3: TGTGCCAGCAGCGCCCGACAGGGCGGAAGCTACACCTTC.